Listed here are 8 T cell receptor beta chains from one sample, sequenced in a study of blood T cells in healthy people across ages. PCR was performed a second time for about 6 to 11 cycles using a sample-barcoded 5' primer and a J-beta primer mix. Each CDR3 protein is one row after TCRdb ran MiXCR on the 5' RACE reads. This table holds more than 450,000 distinct CDR3 sequences, about 25% found once. The sample also formed part of further work on T cells of mothers and their children.

Material for sequencing was blood. The origin of the receptors is a boy aged 2-9 years in good health.

The CDR3 region has the DNA TGTGCCAGCAGTCGACACAATTCGCAAGAGACCCAGTACTTC. It yields the protein CASSRHNSQETQYF. This chain connects TRBV2 to TRBJ2-5; unclear D gene. V was shortened by 5 bases and J by 2 bases, with 12 bases between the two germline ends. Germline V gene lookup returns CDR1 SNHLY and CDR2 FYNNEI. CDR3 size: 14 residues.

The chain joins TRBV20-1 to TRBJ2-1; weak D call: TRBD1 (6 bases). Germline CDR1 DFQATT, CDR2 SNEGSKA (reference sequence). CDR3 length: 14 amino acids. Deletions cut 5 bases from V and 2 bases from J, with 13 bases between. CDR3: CSAQGGLTYNEQFF. DNA of the CDR3: TGCAGTGCTCAAGGGGGATTGACCTACAATGAGCAGTTCTTC.

This rearrangement joins TRBV6-6 to TRBJ1-2, with unresolved D. The CDR3 has 16 amino acids. CDR1 is MNHNY, CDR2 SVGAGI, per germline (reference sequence). Between the trimmed V and J ends, which lost 4 bases and 0 bases, there was a span of 15 bases. The CDR3 is CASSSRDRRTNYGYTF. Written as DNA, the CDR3 is TGTGCCAGCAGTTCTCGCGACCGACGTACTAACTATGGCTACACCTTC.

The V and J genes are TRBV2 and TRBJ2-1; possibly TRBD1 or TRBD2 for D (5 bases each). This CDR3 has 18 residues. Trimming stripped 1 base from V and 5 bases from J, with 21 bases between. Germline CDR1 SNHLY, CDR2 FYNNEI. CDR3 sequence reads: CASSEVGEYRDFDNEQFF. The CDR3 DNA follows: TGTGCCAGCAGTGAAGTGGGGGAATACCGAGATTTTGACAATGAGCAGTTCTTC.

This clonotype showed up just a few times. The rearrangement links TRBV18 to TRBJ2-3; D remains ambiguous. The CDR3 is 13 residues long. CDR1 KGHSH and CDR2 LQKENI come from the germline V gene. V lost 3 bases, J lost 2 bases, and 6 bases lay in between. The CDR3 sequence is CASSPSNTDTQYF. The CDR3 DNA reads as TGTGCCAGCTCACCGTCAAACACAGATACGCAGTATTTT.

J is TRBJ2-5 and V is TRBV20-1; the D gene is possibly TRBD2 (6 bases). This CDR3 spans 12 amino acids. Trimming removed 4 bases at V and 2 bases at J, with 8 bases between. Germline-derived CDR1 and CDR2 are DFQATT and SNEGSKA (reference sequence). The CDR3 sequence: CSAMAGQETQYF. The CDR3, as DNA: TGCAGTGCTATGGCGGGGCAAGAGACCCAGTACTTC.

A few counts support this clonotype. This chain links TRBV12-3 or TRBV12-4 with TRBJ2-5; 8 bases align to TRBD2. Matching the DNA end better, TRBJ2-1 makes the J call doubtful. The CDR3 has 14 residues. The CDR3 region has the DNA TGTGCCAGCAGTCCCATTATCGCGGGAGGCGAGCAGTTCTTC. This translates into CASSPIIAGGEQFF.

The V call is TRBV11-2, the J call TRBJ2-7; 11 bases match TRBD1. This CDR3 is built from 15 residues. J gave up 3 bases and V 5 bases, and 6 bases lay outside the gene matches. CDR1 is SGHAT and CDR2 is FQNNGV in the germline V gene. CDR3 nucleotide sequence: TGTGCCAGCAGCGCGGGACAGGGGGTAGTCTACGAGCAGTACTTC. Encoded protein: CASSAGQGVVYEQYF.